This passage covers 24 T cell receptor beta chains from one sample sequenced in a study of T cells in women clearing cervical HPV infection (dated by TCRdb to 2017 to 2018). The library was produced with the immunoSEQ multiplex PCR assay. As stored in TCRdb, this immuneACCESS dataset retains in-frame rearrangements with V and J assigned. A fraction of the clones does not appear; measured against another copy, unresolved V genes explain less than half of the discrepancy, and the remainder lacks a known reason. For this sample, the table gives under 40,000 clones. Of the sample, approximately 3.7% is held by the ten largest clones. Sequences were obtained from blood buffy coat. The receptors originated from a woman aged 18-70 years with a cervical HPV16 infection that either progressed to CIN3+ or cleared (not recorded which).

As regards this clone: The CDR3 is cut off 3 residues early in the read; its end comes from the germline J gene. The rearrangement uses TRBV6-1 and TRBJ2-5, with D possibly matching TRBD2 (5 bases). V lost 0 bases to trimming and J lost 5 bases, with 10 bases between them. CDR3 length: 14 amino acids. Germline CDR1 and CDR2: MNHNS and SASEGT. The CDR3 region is CASSEATGWETQYF. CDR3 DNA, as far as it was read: TGTGCCAGCAGTGAAGCGACGGGGTGGGAGACC.

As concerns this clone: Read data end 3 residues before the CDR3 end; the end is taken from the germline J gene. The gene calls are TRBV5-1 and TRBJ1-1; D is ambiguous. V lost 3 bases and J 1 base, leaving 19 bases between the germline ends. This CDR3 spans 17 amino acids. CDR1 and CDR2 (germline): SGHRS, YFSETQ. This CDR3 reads CASSSSTYSVKNTEAFF. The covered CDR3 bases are TGCGCCAGCAGCTCTTCCACCTACAGTGTAAAGAACACTGAA. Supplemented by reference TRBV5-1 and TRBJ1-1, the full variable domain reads KAGVTQTPRYLIKTRGQQVTLSCSPISGHRSVSWYQQTPGQGLQFLFEYFSETQRNKGNFPGRFSGRQFSNSRSEMNVSTLELGDSALYLCASSSSTYSVKNTEAFFGQGTRLTVV.

CDR3 DNA (partial): TGCAGTGCTCCGTCAAAAACTAGCGGGAAAATTATCGGGGAG. It specifies CSAPSKTSGKIIGE. The whole CDR3 is CSAPSKTSGKIIGELFF. The chain recombines TRBV20-1 with TRBJ2-2, with 10 bases lining up with TRBD2. The CDR3 is cut off 3 residues early in the read; its end comes from the germline J gene. Per germline, CDR1 DFQATT and CDR2 SNEGSKA (reference sequence). The CDR3 runs 17 residues. Trimming cost V 5 bases and J 7 bases; bases outside gene matches: 16.

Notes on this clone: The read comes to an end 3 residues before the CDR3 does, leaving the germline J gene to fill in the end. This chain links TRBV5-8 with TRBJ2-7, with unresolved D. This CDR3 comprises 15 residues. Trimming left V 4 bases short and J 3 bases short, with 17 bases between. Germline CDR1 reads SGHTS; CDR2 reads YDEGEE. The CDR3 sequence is CASSPRVAAVYEQYF. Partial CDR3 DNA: TGTGCCAGCAGCCCCCGAGTAGCAGCTGTCTACGAG.

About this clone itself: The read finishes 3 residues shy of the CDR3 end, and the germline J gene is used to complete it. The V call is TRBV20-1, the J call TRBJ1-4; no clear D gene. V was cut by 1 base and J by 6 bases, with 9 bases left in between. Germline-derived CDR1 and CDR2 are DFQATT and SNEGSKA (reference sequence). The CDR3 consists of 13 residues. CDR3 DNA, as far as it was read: TGCAGTGCTAGAGCGAGGCGGGATGAAAAA. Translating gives CSARARRDEK. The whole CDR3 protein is CSARARRDEKLFF.

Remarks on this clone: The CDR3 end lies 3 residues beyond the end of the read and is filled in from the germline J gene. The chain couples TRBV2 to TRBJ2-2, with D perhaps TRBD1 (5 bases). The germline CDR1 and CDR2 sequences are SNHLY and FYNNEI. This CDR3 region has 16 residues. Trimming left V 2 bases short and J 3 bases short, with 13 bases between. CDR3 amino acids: CASSEQARADTGELFF. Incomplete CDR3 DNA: TGTGCCAGCAGTGAACAAGCCAGGGCGGACACCGGGGAG. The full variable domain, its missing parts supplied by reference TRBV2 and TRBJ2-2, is EPEVTQTPSHQVTQMGQEVILRCVPISNHLYFYWYRQILGQKVEFLVSFYNNEISEKSEIFDDQFSVERPDGSNFTLKIRSTKLEDSAMYFCASSEQARADTGELFFGEGSRLTVL.

The CDR3 here is CSARTFNYGYTF. CDR3 DNA, as far as it was read: TGCAGTGCTAGGACATTTAACTATGGC. V usage is TRBV20-1 and J usage is TRBJ1-2; D gene ambiguous. From the germline J gene comes the end of the CDR3, since the read stops 3 residues before it. V was clipped by 3 bases and J by 1 base, with 6 bases between them. This CDR3 has 12 residues. Germline CDR1 reads DFQATT; CDR2 reads SNEGSKA (reference sequence).

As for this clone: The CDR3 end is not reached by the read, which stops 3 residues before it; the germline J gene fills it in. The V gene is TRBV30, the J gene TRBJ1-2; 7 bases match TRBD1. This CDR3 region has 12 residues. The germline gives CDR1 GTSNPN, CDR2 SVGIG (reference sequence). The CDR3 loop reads CAWAGGIKGYTF. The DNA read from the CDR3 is TGTGCCTGGGCAGGGGGGATTAAGGGC.

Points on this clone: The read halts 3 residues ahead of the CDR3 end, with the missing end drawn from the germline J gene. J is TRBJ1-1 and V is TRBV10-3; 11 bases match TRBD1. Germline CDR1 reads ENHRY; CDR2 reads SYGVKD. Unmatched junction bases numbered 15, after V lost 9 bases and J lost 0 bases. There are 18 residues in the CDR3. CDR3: CAISGQGAWGGMNTEAFF. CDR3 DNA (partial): TGTGCCATTTCTGGACAGGGGGCCTGGGGGGGCATGAACACTGAA.

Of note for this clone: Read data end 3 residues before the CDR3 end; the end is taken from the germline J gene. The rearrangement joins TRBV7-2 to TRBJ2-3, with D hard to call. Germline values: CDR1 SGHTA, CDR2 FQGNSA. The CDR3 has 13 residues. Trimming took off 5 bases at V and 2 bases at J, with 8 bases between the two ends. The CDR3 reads CASSPKATDTQYF. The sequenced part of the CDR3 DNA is TGTGCCAGCAGCCCCAAAGCCACAGATACG.

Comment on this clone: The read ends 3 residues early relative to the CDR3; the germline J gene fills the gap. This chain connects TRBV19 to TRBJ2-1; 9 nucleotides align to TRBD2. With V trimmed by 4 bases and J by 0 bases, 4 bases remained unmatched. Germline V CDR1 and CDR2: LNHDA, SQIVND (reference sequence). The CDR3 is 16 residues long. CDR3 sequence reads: CASSTLAGLSYNEQFF. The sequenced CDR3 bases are TGTGCCAGTAGTACCCTAGCGGGACTCTCCTACAATGAG. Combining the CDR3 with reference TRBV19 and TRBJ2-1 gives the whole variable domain DGGITQSPKYLFRKEGQNVTLSCEQNLNHDAMYWYRQDPGQGLRLIYYSQIVNDFQKGDIAEGYSVSREKKESFPLTVTSAQKNPTAFYLCASSTLAGLSYNEQFFGPGTRLTVL.

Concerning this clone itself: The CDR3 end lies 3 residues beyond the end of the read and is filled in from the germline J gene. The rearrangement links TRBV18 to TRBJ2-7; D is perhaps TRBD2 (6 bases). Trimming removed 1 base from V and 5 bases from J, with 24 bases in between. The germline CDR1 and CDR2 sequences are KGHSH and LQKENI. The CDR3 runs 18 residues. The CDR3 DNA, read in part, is TGTGCCAGCTCACCACGACCTTTATTAGCGGTTAGCGTGCACGAG. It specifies CASSPRPLLAVSVHE. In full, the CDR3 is CASSPRPLLAVSVHEQYF.

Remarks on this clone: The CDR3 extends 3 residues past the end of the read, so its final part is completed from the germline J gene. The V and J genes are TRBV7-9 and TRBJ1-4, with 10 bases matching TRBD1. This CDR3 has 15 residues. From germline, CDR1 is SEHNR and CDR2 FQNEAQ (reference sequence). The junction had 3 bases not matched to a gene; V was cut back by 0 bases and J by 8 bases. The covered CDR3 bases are TGTGCCAGCAGCTTAGCGACAGGGGGCGGCGAAAAA. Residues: CASSLATGGGEK. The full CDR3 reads CASSLATGGGEKLFF.

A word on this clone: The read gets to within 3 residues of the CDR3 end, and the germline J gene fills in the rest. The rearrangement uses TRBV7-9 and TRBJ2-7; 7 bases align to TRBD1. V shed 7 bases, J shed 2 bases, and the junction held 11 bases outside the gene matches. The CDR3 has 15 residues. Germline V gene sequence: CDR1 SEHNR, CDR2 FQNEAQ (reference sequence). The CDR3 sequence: CASILTTDRAYEQYF. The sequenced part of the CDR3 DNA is TGTGCCAGCATTTTAACCACAGACAGGGCCTACGAG.

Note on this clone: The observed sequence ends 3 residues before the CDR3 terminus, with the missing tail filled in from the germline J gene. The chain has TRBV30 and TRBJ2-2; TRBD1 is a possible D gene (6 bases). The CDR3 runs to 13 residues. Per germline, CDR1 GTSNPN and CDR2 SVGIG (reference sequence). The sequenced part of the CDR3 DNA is TGTGCCTCCTATCAGGGGTTCTCCAACGTG. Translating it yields CASYQGFSNV. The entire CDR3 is CASYQGFSNVLFF.

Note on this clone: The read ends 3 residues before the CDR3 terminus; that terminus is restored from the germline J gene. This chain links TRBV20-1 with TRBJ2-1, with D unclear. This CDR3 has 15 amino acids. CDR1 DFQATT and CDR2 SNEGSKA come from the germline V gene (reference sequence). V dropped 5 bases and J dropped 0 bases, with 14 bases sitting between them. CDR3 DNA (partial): TGCAGTGCTTTGATAGCTTCTACCTCCTACAATGAG. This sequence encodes CSALIASTSYNE. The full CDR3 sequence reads CSALIASTSYNEQFF.

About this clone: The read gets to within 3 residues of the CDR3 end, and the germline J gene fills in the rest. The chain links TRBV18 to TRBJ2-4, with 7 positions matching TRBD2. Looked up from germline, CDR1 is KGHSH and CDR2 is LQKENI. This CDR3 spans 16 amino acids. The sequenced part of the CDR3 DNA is TGTGCCAGCTCACCCGACATGACCTCGACTCAGCGGGGT. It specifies CASSPDMTSTQRG. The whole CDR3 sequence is CASSPDMTSTQRGQYF.

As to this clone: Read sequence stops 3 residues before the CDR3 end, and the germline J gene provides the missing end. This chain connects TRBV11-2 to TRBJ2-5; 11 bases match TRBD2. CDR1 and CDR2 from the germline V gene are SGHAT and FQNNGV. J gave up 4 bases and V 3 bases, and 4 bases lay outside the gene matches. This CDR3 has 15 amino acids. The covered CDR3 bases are TGTGCCAGCAGCTTGAATAGCGGGGGGGGAGAGACC. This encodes CASSLNSGGGET. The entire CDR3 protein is CASSLNSGGGETQYF. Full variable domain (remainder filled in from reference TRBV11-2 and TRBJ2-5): EAGVAQSPRYKIIEKRQSVAFWCNPISGHATLYWYQQILGQGPKLLIQFQNNGVVDDSQLPKDRFSAERLKGVDSTLKIQPAKLEDSAVYLCASSLNSGGGETQYFGPGTRLLVL.

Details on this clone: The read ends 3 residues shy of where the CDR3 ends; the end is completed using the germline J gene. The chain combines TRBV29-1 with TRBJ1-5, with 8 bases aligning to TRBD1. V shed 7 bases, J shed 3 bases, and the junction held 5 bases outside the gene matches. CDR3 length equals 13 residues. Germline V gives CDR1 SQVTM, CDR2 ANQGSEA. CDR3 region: CSASTGDNQPQHF. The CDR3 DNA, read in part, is TGCAGCGCATCGACAGGGGACAATCAGCCC. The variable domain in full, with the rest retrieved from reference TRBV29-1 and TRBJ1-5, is SAVISQKPSRDICQRGTSLTIQCQVDSQVTMMFWYRQQPGQSLTLIATANQGSEATYESGFVIDKFPISRPNLTFSTLTVSNMSPEDSSIYLCSASTGDNQPQHFGDGTRLSIL.

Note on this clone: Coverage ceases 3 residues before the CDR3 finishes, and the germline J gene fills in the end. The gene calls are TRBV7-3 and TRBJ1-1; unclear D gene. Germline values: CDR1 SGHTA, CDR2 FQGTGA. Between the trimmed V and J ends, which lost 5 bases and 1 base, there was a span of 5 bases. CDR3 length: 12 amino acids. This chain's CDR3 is CASSATNTEAFF. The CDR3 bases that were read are TGTGCCAGCAGCGCTACGAACACTGAA.

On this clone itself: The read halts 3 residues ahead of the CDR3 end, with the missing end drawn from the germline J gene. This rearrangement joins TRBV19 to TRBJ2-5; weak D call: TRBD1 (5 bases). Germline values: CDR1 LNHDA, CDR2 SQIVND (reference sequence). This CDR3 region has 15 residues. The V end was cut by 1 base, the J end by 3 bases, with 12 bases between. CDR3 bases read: TGTGCCAGTAGTATAGCGCGAGGACACGAAGAGACC. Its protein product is CASSIARGHEET. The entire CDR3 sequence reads CASSIARGHEETQYF.

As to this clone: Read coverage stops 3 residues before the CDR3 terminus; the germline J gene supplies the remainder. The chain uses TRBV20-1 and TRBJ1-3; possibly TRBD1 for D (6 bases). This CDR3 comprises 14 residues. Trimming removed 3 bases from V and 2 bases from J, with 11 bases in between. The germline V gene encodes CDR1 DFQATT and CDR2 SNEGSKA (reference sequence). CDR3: CSASLGGAGNTIYF. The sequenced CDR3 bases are TGCAGTGCTAGCCTAGGGGGGGCTGGAAACACC.

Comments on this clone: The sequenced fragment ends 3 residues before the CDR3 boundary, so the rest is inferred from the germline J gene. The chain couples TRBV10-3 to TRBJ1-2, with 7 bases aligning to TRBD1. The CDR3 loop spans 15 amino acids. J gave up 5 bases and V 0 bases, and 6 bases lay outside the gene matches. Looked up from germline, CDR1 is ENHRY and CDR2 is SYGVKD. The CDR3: CAISESPGGRYGYTF. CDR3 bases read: TGTGCCATCAGTGAGTCCCCAGGGGGTAGATATGGC.

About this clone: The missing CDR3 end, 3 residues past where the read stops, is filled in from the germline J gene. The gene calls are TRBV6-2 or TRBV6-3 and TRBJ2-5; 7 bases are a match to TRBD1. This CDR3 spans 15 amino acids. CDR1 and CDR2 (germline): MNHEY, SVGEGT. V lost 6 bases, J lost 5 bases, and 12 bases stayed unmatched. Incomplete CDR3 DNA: TGTGCCAGCAGCGATTTACAGGGGAATATGGAGACC. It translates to CASSDLQGNMET. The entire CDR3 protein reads CASSDLQGNMETQYF.